A selection of T cell receptor beta chains follows, all from one sample in a study of OX40 agonist ivuxolimab in advanced cancers. The method was immunoSEQ multiplex PCR; TCRdb's version includes in-frame clones alone and lacks a portion of them. Of around 60,000 clones in the sample, 79% were seen once. The sample was CD4+ or CD8+ T cells sorted from blood, taken in a trial of the OX40 agonist ivuxolimab. The source of these receptors is an adult with an advanced solid tumor such as melanoma, head and neck, liver or kidney cancer. Each CDR3 is given with its conserved first and last residue.

v_call	cdr3_aa
TRBV19	CASSGETGGVSETQYF
TRBV9	CASSVDGSVYNEQFF
TRBV19	CASSPADRGLPEQYF
TRBV4-3	CASSQDWRGSYNEQFF
TRBV5-6	CASSVELAGGPKTQYF
TRBV15	CATSSPREGSGTEAFF
TRBV27	CASRGQRNTEAFF
TRBV5-1	CASSLLLAGVNEQFF
TRBV19	CASRVHNYGYTF
TRBV7-2	CASSRDRNQPQHF
TRBV27	CASSLVSGSETQYF
TRBV4-3	CASSQGSGNPNTEAFF
TRBV7-8	CASSLETGTWTEAFF
TRBV29-1	CSVDGRNSYEQYF
TRBV15	CATSRTGTSNQPQHF
TRBV6-1	CASSVDFVPYYEQYF
TRBV5-4	CASSSQTVSSYNSPLHF
TRBV7-2	CASSPNSNQPQHF
TRBV5-3	CARSRLSGSRVHEQYF
TRBV7-9	CASSLAVVFTDTQYF
TRBV9	CASSSSAAGFNEQFF
TRBV29-1	CSVEWFTGGYNEQFF
TRBV11-3	CASTPDSTGELFF
TRBV7-6	CASSLYDPGETQYF
TRBV9	CASSAYGSMANEKLFF
TRBV4-3	CASSPRGTNEKLFF
TRBV6-1	CASRVGQFYGYTF
TRBV6-1	CASSLQGSGAEAFF